This T cell receptor beta chain stems from a study of early T cells in non-severe SARS-CoV-2 infection. On the study more broadly: The input, bulk RNA from unsorted whole blood, was sequenced, and chains were unpaired. Study-wide results and limits: CD4 and private specificities were missed by VDJdb matching, which favored anti-spike CD8 responses.

In the case of this clonotype: Its antigen remains unidentified.

cDNA molecules, individually, were tagged with unique molecular identifiers. TCRdb independently ran MiXCR on the 5' RACE reads; one entry per CDR3 protein. The data show tens of thousands of distinct CDR3 sequences, around an eighth seen once. CDR3 length: 16 residues. CDR1 and CDR2 (germline): SGHAT, FQNNGV. The V segment lost 4 bases and the J segment 2 bases; nucleotides outside the gene matches: 11. The TCR comes from an adult who was a healthcare worker with PCR-confirmed SARS-CoV-2 infection or an uninfected control (not recorded which). The sample consisted of whole blood. The V and J genes are TRBV11-2 and TRBJ2-7, with 7 bases lining up with TRBD1. The CDR3: CASSSVTYRGPYEQYF. The DNA of the CDR3 is TGTGCCAGCAGCTCCGTGACCTACAGGGGACCCTACGAGCAGTACTTC.